These 10 T cell receptor beta chains share one sample of origin, sequenced in a study of OX40 agonist ivuxolimab in advanced cancers. Profiling relied on immunoSEQ multiplex PCR, and the TCRdb table lists in-frame clones only, not all of them. The sample has around 50,000 clones, 80% to 90% seen once. Source: CD4+ or CD8+ T cells sorted from blood, taken in a trial of the OX40 agonist ivuxolimab. These receptors were collected from an adult with an advanced solid tumor such as melanoma, head and neck, liver or kidney cancer.

The chain is built from TRBV6-1 and TRBJ1-5; weak D call: TRBD1 (5 bases). From germline, CDR1 is MNHNS and CDR2 SASEGT. The CDR3 consists of 14 residues. The V end was cut by 5 bases, the J end by 5 bases, with 13 bases between. CDR3 coding DNA: TGTGCCAGCAGTCTGACAGTTTCAGATCAGCCCCAGCATTTT. It is translated as CASSLTVSDQPQHF.

This chain links TRBV6-1 with TRBJ2-7, with no clear D. Trimming pared 6 bases from V and 0 bases from J, leaving 6 bases between. Germline CDR1 and CDR2: MNHNS and SASEGT. The CDR3 length is 12 residues. CDR3 coding DNA: TGTGCCAGCAGCCAAAGCTCCTACGAGCAGTACTTC. As protein: CASSQSSYEQYF.

A few counts support this clone. This chain links TRBV29-1 with TRBJ2-5, with 7 bases identical to TRBD2. CDR1 is SQVTM, CDR2 ANQGSEA, per germline. The CDR3 length is 14 residues. Trimming removed 6 bases from V and 5 bases from J; junction bases left unmatched: 12. The DNA of the CDR3 is TGCAGCGTAGCTAGCGGAGCAGCGGTGGAGACCCAGTACTTC. Translating it yields CSVASGAAVETQYF.

The chain combines TRBV5-1 with TRBJ2-2; TRBD2 matches at 11 bases. The CDR3 sequence is 17 residues long. J lost 4 bases, V lost 1 base, and 6 bases had no gene match. Looked up from germline, CDR1 is SGHRS and CDR2 is YFSETQ. CDR3: CASSLQLAGEVTGELFF. CDR3 bases: TGCGCCAGCAGCTTGCAACTAGCGGGAGAGGTCACCGGGGAGCTGTTTTTT.

This chain links TRBV5-1 with TRBJ1-2; D is possibly TRBD1 (6 bases). V dropped 0 bases and J dropped 8 bases, with 11 bases sitting between them. Germline CDR1 is SGHRS and CDR2 is YFSETQ. This CDR3 region has 13 residues. The CDR3 nucleotides are TGCGCCAGCAGCTTGGCAGGGGTGGAGGGCTACACCTTC. This encodes CASSLAGVEGYTF.

The chain has TRBV27 and TRBJ1-2; perhaps TRBD1 as D (5 bases). Germline V CDR1 and CDR2: MNHEY, SMNVEV (reference sequence). CDR3 size: 14 residues. V shed 6 bases and J shed 9 bases, with 20 bases lying between them. CDR3 sequence (DNA): TGTGCCAGCAGACCTATTGGGGGACGAGGTAGCTACACCTTC. Amino acids: CASRPIGGRGSYTF.

The J gene is TRBJ2-7, the V gene TRBV7-2; TRBD2 might be the D (6 bases). V dropped 1 base and J dropped 4 bases, with 14 bases sitting between them. The germline V gene encodes CDR1 SGHTA and CDR2 FQGNSA. The CDR3 has 15 residues. The CDR3 sequence: CASSLGPGSGYEQYF. The CDR3 region has the DNA TGTGCCAGCAGCTTAGGGCCCGGGAGTGGGTACGAGCAGTACTTC.

This clone occurred once. The chain couples TRBV19 to TRBJ1-1; possibly TRBD1 for D (6 bases). V was trimmed by 8 bases and J by 5 bases, leaving 24 bases between them. Germline V gene sequence: CDR1 LNHDA, CDR2 SQIVND (reference sequence). This CDR3 comprises 16 residues. CDR3 protein: CASLPAGGQGWTEAFF. The CDR3 DNA sequence: TGTGCCAGTTTGCCGGCCGGAGGGCAGGGGTGGACTGAAGCTTTCTTT.

V is TRBV27 and J is TRBJ2-5, with 9 bases that match TRBD2. The DNA end lines up better with TRBJ2-7; the J call may be wrong. The CDR3 length is 13 residues. The germline gives CDR1 MNHEY, CDR2 SMNVEV (reference sequence). This chain's CDR3 is CASSSLAGDEQYF. CDR3 sequence (DNA): TGTGCCAGCAGTTCCTTAGCGGGAGACGAGCAGTACTTC.

CDR3 DNA: TGTGCCAGTTCTATTCAGGACACCGGGGAGCTGTTTTTT. Translated: CASSIQDTGELFF. This chain connects TRBV11-3 to TRBJ2-2; no definite D call. Trimming stripped 9 bases from V and 3 bases from J, with 11 bases between. The germline V gene encodes CDR1 SGHNT and CDR2 YENEEA. The CDR3 runs 13 residues.